The sequence of this T cell receptor (beta chain) was determined in a study of OX40 agonist ivuxolimab in advanced cancers. Background on the study: Past anti-PD-1, anti-PD-L1 or anti-CTLA-4 therapy was accepted, and 30% to 50% had received some. Study observations and caveats: Among the nonresponders, some also had low normalized T-cell clonal expansion. Partial responders dosed at 0.1-3.0 mg/kg displayed clonal expansion ranking among the lowest.

Only in-frame clones appear in the TCRdb table, and some are missing; sequencing was by immunoSEQ multiplex PCR. Counted here are approximately 70,000 clones, 82% occurring once; the ten biggest clones make up about 0.42%. CDR1 is ENHRY, CDR2 SYGVKD, per germline. This CDR3 has 15 amino acids. The ends lost 3 bases at V and 3 bases at J; junction bases unmatched: 6. This clone was seen a single time. Its antigen is as yet unknown. Baseline was the first blood sampling point, followed by cycle 4 day 1 and cycle 7 day 1. Sequencing used CD4+ or CD8+ T cells sorted from blood, obtained in a trial of the OX40 agonist ivuxolimab. The rearrangement joins TRBV10-3 to TRBJ2-5, with 8 bases matching TRBD2. This sequence was found in an adult with an advanced solid tumor such as melanoma, head and neck, liver or kidney cancer. The CDR3 DNA follows: TGTGCCATCAGTGATGCGGGGGGCATTAAAGAGACCCAGTACTTC. This sequence encodes CAISDAGGIKETQYF.